These T cell receptor beta chains were read from a single sample in a study of T cell responses to AZD1222 COVID-19 vaccine. Sequenced by immunoSEQ multiplex PCR; TCRdb stores in-frame clones only, minus some. The sample lists approximately 69,000 clones, roughly 85% occurring once. Specimen: peripheral blood, collected 28 days after the second AZD1222 dose. Receptors were obtained from an adult who received the AZD1222 COVID-19 vaccine. CDR3s include the opening cysteine and the closing phenylalanine or tryptophan. The D gene is left open where the match is weak. Where a row states a size, it is once, few, many or the class of an expanded clone; other rows omit it.

V gene	J gene	CDR3 length	D gene	clone size	CDR3 protein	CDR3 DNA
TRBV7-9	TRBJ2-3	18	TRBD2	-	CASSPPVAGGLATDTQYF	TGTGCCAGCAGCCCTCCCGTAGCGGGAGGGTTAGCCACAGATACGCAGTATTTT
TRBV5-1	TRBJ2-7	12	-	-	CASRRGNYEQYF	TGCGCCAGCCGCAGGGGAAACTACGAGCAGTACTTC
TRBV11-2	TRBJ2-1	14	TRBD1	-	CASRSRDSGNEQFF	TGTGCCAGCAGATCCCGGGACAGCGGAAATGAGCAGTTCTTC
TRBV5-6	TRBJ1-2	16	-	-	CASSLIAGPPNYGYTF	TGTGCCAGCAGCTTGATTGCGGGACCGCCTAACTATGGCTACACCTTC
TRBV6-1	TRBJ1-2	15	-	-	CASSETGRRGSGYTF	TGTGCCAGCAGTGAGACGGGACGGAGAGGGAGCGGCTACACCTTC
TRBV6-5	TRBJ2-2	15	-	-	CASSPRAGMSGELFF	TGTGCCAGCAGCCCGAGGGCTGGTATGAGCGGGGAGCTGTTTTTT
TRBV7-9	TRBJ2-2	15	-	-	CASSLAGGSTGELFF	TGTGCCAGCAGCTTAGCGGGGGGCTCCACCGGGGAGCTGTTTTTT
TRBV7-2	TRBJ2-1	16	TRBD2	once	CASSSFGAGAYNEQFF	TGTGCCAGCAGCTCCTTCGGGGCGGGAGCGTACAATGAGCAGTTCTTC
TRBV24-1	TRBJ2-1	13	-	-	CATSDLGAREQFF	TGTGCCACCAGTGATTTGGGGGCGCGTGAGCAGTTCTTC
TRBV10-3	TRBJ2-3	15	-	-	CAISEGQGGTDTQYF	TGTGCCATCAGTGAAGGGCAGGGAGGCACAGATACGCAGTATTTT
TRBV7-2	TRBJ2-3	15	TRBD2	-	CASSLRGAGTDTQYF	TGTGCCAGCAGCCTGCGGGGGGCCGGCACAGATACGCAGTATTTT
TRBV7-8	TRBJ2-1	15	TRBD2	-	CASSYSGGAGNEQFF	TGTGCCAGCAGTTATAGCGGGGGGGCCGGGAATGAGCAGTTCTTC
TRBV28	TRBJ1-1	12	-	-	CASSLQSTEAFF	TGTGCCAGCAGTCTCCAGTCAACTGAAGCTTTCTTT
TRBV11-2	TRBJ2-7	15	-	-	CASSLVARRANEQYF	TGTGCCAGCAGCTTAGTTGCCAGGAGGGCCAACGAGCAGTACTTC
TRBV7-9	TRBJ1-6	18	-	-	CASSSTTTGRAVNSPLHF	TGTGCCAGCAGCTCTACCACGACAGGCCGGGCGGTGAATTCACCCCTCCACTTT
TRBV28	TRBJ2-2	21	-	-	CASSFSILGSGRAENTGELFF	TGTGCCAGCAGTTTTTCGATACTAGGAAGCGGAAGAGCCGAGAACACCGGGGAGCTGTTTTTT
TRBV20-1	TRBJ1-1	11	-	-	CSARDIPEAFF	TGCAGTGCCCGGGACATCCCTGAAGCTTTCTTT
TRBV5-1	TRBJ2-5	15	-	-	CASSLAGVSQETQYF	TGCGCCAGCAGCTTGGCGGGGGTCTCCCAAGAGACCCAGTACTTC
TRBV9	TRBJ2-2	16	-	-	CASSVVTSRGTGELFF	TGTGCCAGCAGCGTAGTTACTTCCCGAGGTACCGGGGAGCTGTTTTTT
TRBV3-1/TRBV3-2	TRBJ2-5	16	-	-	CASSRWRTALGETQYF	TGTGCCAGCAGCCGATGGAGGACAGCCCTAGGAGAGACCCAGTACTTC
TRBV5-1	TRBJ1-3	15	TRBD1	-	CASSQGTASGNTIYF	TGCGCCAGCAGCCAAGGGACAGCCTCTGGAAACACCATATATTTT
TRBV12-3/TRBV12-4	TRBJ1-4	13	TRBD1	-	CASREGQVEKLFF	TGTGCCAGCAGGGAAGGACAGGTTGAAAAACTGTTTTTT
TRBV12-3/TRBV12-4	TRBJ1-1	12	-	-	CASSLEQRQAFF	TGTGCCAGCAGTTTAGAGCAACGGCAAGCTTTCTTT
TRBV11-2	TRBJ2-7	14	-	-	CASSLGPTGDEQYF	TGTGCCAGCAGCTTAGGCCCGACAGGAGACGAGCAGTACTTC
TRBV15	TRBJ2-7	15	-	few	CATSRDLNRLYEQYF	TGTGCCACCAGCAGAGATCTAAACAGGCTCTACGAGCAGTACTTC
TRBV19	TRBJ1-2	13	TRBD1	-	CASTLQGGRGYTF	TGTGCCAGTACTCTCCAGGGGGGAAGAGGCTACACCTTC
TRBV7-8	TRBJ2-7	14	TRBD1	-	CASSFRGLAYEQYF	TGTGCCAGCAGCTTCAGGGGGCTGGCCTACGAGCAGTACTTC
TRBV5-1	TRBJ2-1	16	TRBD1	-	CASSLGDRESYNEQFF	TGCGCCAGCAGCTTGGGGGACAGGGAATCCTACAATGAGCAGTTCTTC
TRBV18	TRBJ2-5	13	-	-	CASSPTVQETQYF	TGTGCCAGCTCTCCAACAGTACAAGAGACCCAGTACTTC
TRBV6-5	TRBJ1-6	15	TRBD1	-	CASSFLQGENSPLHF	TGTGCCAGCAGTTTCCTACAGGGGGAGAATTCACCCCTCCACTTT
TRBV5-1	TRBJ2-4	16	-	once	CASSSSVGQGENIQYF	TGCGCCAGCAGCTCGAGCGTTGGGCAGGGCGAAAACATTCAGTACTTC
TRBV9	TRBJ1-2	18	TRBD1	-	CASSVEGRRQGANYGYTF	TGTGCCAGCAGCGTAGAGGGAAGGAGACAGGGGGCAAACTATGGCTACACCTTC
TRBV5-1	TRBJ2-5	12	-	-	CASSLGEETQYF	TGCGCCAGCAGCTTGGGTGAGGAGACCCAGTACTTC
TRBV7-9	TRBJ2-5	13	-	once	CASSFVLGETQYF	TGTGCCAGCAGCTTCGTACTCGGAGAGACCCAGTACTTC
TRBV7-9	TRBJ1-5	13	-	-	CASSFLGQQPQHF	TGTGCCAGCAGCTTTCTAGGGCAACAGCCCCAGCATTTT
TRBV4-1	TRBJ2-5	18	TRBD2	once	CASSQDPAGYRQQETQYF	TGCGCCAGCAGCCAAGATCCAGCGGGGTATCGTCAACAAGAGACCCAGTACTTC
TRBV6-5	TRBJ1-2	16	-	-	CASSYSPGTREGGYTF	TGTGCCAGCAGTTACTCTCCCGGGACGCGGGAGGGTGGCTACACCTTC
TRBV29-1	TRBJ2-1	14	TRBD2	-	CSVLAGAPYNEQFF	TGCAGCGTACTAGCGGGAGCCCCCTACAATGAGCAGTTCTTC
TRBV25-1	TRBJ2-3	18	-	-	CASSDARDSRGGLDTQYF	TGTGCCAGCAGTGACGCCCGGGATTCCCGAGGAGGGCTGGATACGCAGTATTTT
TRBV3-1/TRBV3-2	TRBJ2-7	12	-	-	CASSSGRYEQYF	TGTGCCAGCAGCTCGGGGAGATACGAGCAGTACTTC
TRBV6-5	TRBJ1-2	13	TRBD1	once	CASISQGARGYTF	TGTGCCAGCATTTCCCAGGGGGCTAGGGGCTACACCTTC
TRBV19	TRBJ2-1	13	TRBD1	-	CASSRTGWNEQFF	TGTGCCAGTAGTCGGACAGGGTGGAATGAGCAGTTCTTC
TRBV19	TRBJ2-1	13	-	-	CASSMSIFNEQFF	TGTGCCAGTAGTATGTCTATTTTCAATGAGCAGTTCTTC
TRBV5-1	TRBJ2-2	15	-	-	CASSEQPQPAGELFF	TGCGCCAGCAGCGAACAGCCGCAGCCGGCCGGGGAGCTGTTTTTT
TRBV11-3	TRBJ2-7	15	-	-	CASSPGAGHSYEQYF	TGTGCCAGCAGCCCTGGCGCAGGGCACTCCTACGAGCAGTACTTC
TRBV9	TRBJ2-5	15	TRBD2	-	CASSVALAGAETQYF	TGTGCCAGCAGCGTAGCGTTAGCGGGGGCAGAGACCCAGTACTTC
TRBV7-6	TRBJ2-2	16	TRBD1	once	CASSLQGASSTGELFF	TGTGCCAGCAGCTTACAGGGGGCCTCGAGCACCGGGGAGCTGTTTTTT
TRBV6-1	TRBJ2-7	15	-	-	CASSEALTVSYEQYF	TGTGCCAGCAGTGAAGCGCTTACCGTATCCTACGAGCAGTACTTC
TRBV6-1	TRBJ2-1	16	-	-	CASSEWDVRVSNEQFF	TGTGCCAGCAGTGAATGGGACGTAAGGGTCTCGAATGAGCAGTTCTTC
TRBV5-4	TRBJ2-7	14	TRBD1	-	CASSTGQGPSKQYF	TGTGCCAGCAGCACGGGACAGGGCCCTTCGAAGCAGTACTTC
TRBV11-2	TRBJ1-6	13	-	-	CASKLSSNSPLHF	TGTGCCAGCAAACTTAGTAGTAATTCACCCCTCCACTTT
TRBV5-5	TRBJ1-4	13	-	-	CASSSGISEKLFF	TGTGCCAGCAGTTCAGGGATTAGTGAAAAACTGTTTTTT
TRBV3-1/TRBV3-2	TRBJ2-1	12	-	once	CASSQGSVGQFF	TGTGCCAGCAGCCAAGGGTCCGTCGGGCAGTTCTTC